A selection of T cell receptor beta chains follows, all from one sample in a study of blood T cells in healthy people across ages. MiXCR was run by TCRdb on the 5' RACE reads, yielding one entry per CDR3 protein. The profile shows about 1,400,000 distinct CDR3 sequences, approximately 59% of them singletons. Sequenced material: blood. The receptors here all came from a young man in good health. The CDR3 runs from the conserved cysteine through the conserved F or W. D genes are given only for firm matches. Expanded clones get a size class; other rows say once, few or many, or leave the size out.

j_call: TRBJ2-1
clone_size: few
d_call: -
v_call: TRBV4-1
cdr3_nt: TGCGCCAGCAGCCAGGGGAGGAACCCCAACAATGAGCAGTTCTTC
cdr3_aa: CASSQGRNPNNEQFF

j_call: TRBJ2-6
clone_size: -
d_call: -
v_call: TRBV4-2
cdr3_nt: TGTGCCAGCAGCCCTCCGGGACACCGTGACCCTGGGGCCAACGTCCTGACTTTC
cdr3_aa: CASSPPGHRDPGANVLTF

j_call: TRBJ2-1
clone_size: -
d_call: TRBD1
v_call: TRBV27
cdr3_nt: TGTGCCAGCAGTTTAGTTGGGACAGGGTACTACAATGAGCAGTTCTTC
cdr3_aa: CASSLVGTGYYNEQFF

j_call: TRBJ2-1
clone_size: -
d_call: -
v_call: TRBV5-1
cdr3_nt: TGCGCCAGCAGCCCCGTGGGCCCTCCCTACAATGAGCAGTTCTTC
cdr3_aa: CASSPVGPPYNEQFF

j_call: TRBJ2-7
clone_size: few
d_call: -
v_call: TRBV4-1
cdr3_nt: TGCGCCAGCAGCCTTCAACTCGGACAGTCCTACGAGCAGTACTTC
cdr3_aa: CASSLQLGQSYEQYF

j_call: TRBJ2-3
clone_size: few
d_call: -
v_call: TRBV20-1
cdr3_nt: TGCAGTGCTATCCCCGAGGCAAGGAGCTCCGAGGATACGCAGTATTTT
cdr3_aa: CSAIPEARSSEDTQYF

j_call: TRBJ2-7
clone_size: -
d_call: -
v_call: TRBV7-9
cdr3_nt: TGTGCCAGCAGCAAAGACCCCCTAGGATACGAGCAGTACTTC
cdr3_aa: CASSKDPLGYEQYF

j_call: TRBJ2-2
clone_size: -
d_call: TRBD2
v_call: TRBV30
cdr3_nt: TGTGCCTGGAGCGGTCTAGCGGTAAACACCGGGGAGCTGTTTTTT
cdr3_aa: CAWSGLAVNTGELFF

j_call: TRBJ1-5
clone_size: -
d_call: -
v_call: TRBV6-2/TRBV6-3
cdr3_nt: TGTGCCAGCCATTCGCGACTCCGAAGCAATCAGCCCCAGCATTTT
cdr3_aa: CASHSRLRSNQPQHF

j_call: TRBJ2-3
clone_size: -
d_call: -
v_call: TRBV5-6
cdr3_nt: TGTGCCAGCAGCCGGGTAACAAGGGACATCTCAGATACGCAGTATTTT
cdr3_aa: CASSRVTRDISDTQYF

j_call: TRBJ2-7
clone_size: -
d_call: -
v_call: TRBV5-1
cdr3_nt: TGCGCCAGCAGCTTGGAAATGACTGGAAAACTTACCTACGAGCAGTACTTC
cdr3_aa: CASSLEMTGKLTYEQYF

j_call: TRBJ1-1
clone_size: -
d_call: -
v_call: TRBV12-3/TRBV12-4
cdr3_nt: TGTGCCAGCAGTGATGACAGGCCGAACACTGAAGCTTTCTTT
cdr3_aa: CASSDDRPNTEAFF

j_call: TRBJ1-6
clone_size: -
d_call: -
v_call: TRBV4-3
cdr3_nt: TGCGCCAGCAGCCAAGACCACCGTGCTAGGTCACCCCTCCACTTT
cdr3_aa: CASSQDHRARSPLHF

j_call: TRBJ2-7
clone_size: once
d_call: -
v_call: TRBV30
cdr3_nt: TGTGCCTGGAGGACGACCTGGAACGAGCAGTACTTC
cdr3_aa: CAWRTTWNEQYF

j_call: TRBJ1-4
clone_size: -
d_call: TRBD1
v_call: TRBV5-1
cdr3_nt: TGCGCCAGCAGCCAGGACAGGGTAGGCGAAAAACTGTTTTTT
cdr3_aa: CASSQDRVGEKLFF

j_call: TRBJ2-2
clone_size: -
d_call: -
v_call: TRBV6-6
cdr3_nt: TGTGCCAGCAGCCAGAGCATTGCCGGGGAGCTGTTTTTT
cdr3_aa: CASSQSIAGELFF

j_call: TRBJ1-6
clone_size: many
d_call: -
v_call: TRBV12-3/TRBV12-4
cdr3_nt: TGTGCCAGCAGCCCTACAGGGAGCTCCTATAATTCACCCCTCCACTTT
cdr3_aa: CASSPTGSSYNSPLHF

j_call: TRBJ2-1
clone_size: few
d_call: TRBD1
v_call: TRBV6-5
cdr3_nt: TGTGCCAGCAGTTACGGGACAGGTGGTTACAATGAGCAGTTCTTC
cdr3_aa: CASSYGTGGYNEQFF

j_call: TRBJ2-7
clone_size: -
d_call: -
v_call: TRBV20-1
cdr3_nt: TGCATGTACTTAAGCCCCAACGAGCAGTACTTC
cdr3_aa: CMYLSPNEQYF

j_call: TRBJ2-1
clone_size: once
d_call: -
v_call: TRBV10-1
cdr3_nt: TGCGCCAGCAGGGATAAACCAGACTCCTACAATGAGCAGTTCTTC
cdr3_aa: CASRDKPDSYNEQFF

j_call: TRBJ2-7
clone_size: few
d_call: TRBD1
v_call: TRBV12-3/TRBV12-4
cdr3_nt: TGTGCCAGCGGATACAGGGGGCCCAAGTACTTC
cdr3_aa: CASGYRGPKYF

j_call: TRBJ1-2
clone_size: few
d_call: -
v_call: TRBV29-1
cdr3_nt: TGCAGCGTTGAAGATGGTGCAGGGTATGGCTACACCTTC
cdr3_aa: CSVEDGAGYGYTF

j_call: TRBJ1-5
clone_size: -
d_call: -
v_call: TRBV6-5
cdr3_nt: TGTGCCAGCAGTCCCGACAAGGGGCCCCAGCATTTT
cdr3_aa: CASSPDKGPQHF

j_call: TRBJ2-1
clone_size: few
d_call: TRBD2
v_call: TRBV7-2
cdr3_nt: TGTGCCAGCAGCCCCGGGACTAGCGGGCACTATGAGCAGTTCTTC
cdr3_aa: CASSPGTSGHYEQFF

j_call: TRBJ2-7
clone_size: -
d_call: -
v_call: TRBV7-2
cdr3_nt: TGTGCCAGCAGCTTAAATGCTCTAGGGGCCGAGCAGTACTTC
cdr3_aa: CASSLNALGAEQYF

j_call: TRBJ2-7
clone_size: -
d_call: -
v_call: TRBV15
cdr3_nt: TGTGCCACCAGCAGAGATATTGGGGGTTCCCACACCTCCTACGAGCAGTACTTC
cdr3_aa: CATSRDIGGSHTSYEQYF